One sample yielded the 4 T cell receptor beta chains listed below, sequenced in a study of tumor-infiltrating lymphocytes in oesophageal squamous cell carcinoma (dated by TCRdb to the mid-2010s). The protocol used for the library was PCR. Data came from an Illumina HiSeq 2000. TCRdb reprocessed the public reads (quality trimming at Q25 with fastp, clone calling with MiXCR) and kept in-frame beta chains. Every entry covers one CDR3 protein and lists the most common genes and DNA from its rows. Here the sample has 23,000 or so distinct CDR3 sequences; around 40% occur a single time. The ten largest clones represent 20% to 25% of the sample. Input material: esophageal tumor tissue. These receptors all stem from a male donor with esophageal squamous cell carcinoma.

The chain links TRBV7-4 to TRBJ2-1; D is uncertain. The assigned J gene may be wrong: the sequence end matches TRBJ2-7 better. The length of the CDR3 is 13 residues. CDR1 SGHVT and CDR2 SQSDAQ come from the germline V gene. The CDR3 DNA reads TGTGCCAGCAGCTTAGGGAGCGACTACGAGCAGTACTTC. The encoded protein is CASSLGSDYEQYF.

The chain joins TRBV3-1 to TRBJ2-1, with TRBD1 matching over 10 bases. This CDR3 is 14 amino acids long. The germline V gene has CDR1 LGHDT and CDR2 YNNKEL (reference sequence). V lost 5 bases, J lost 8 bases, and 6 bases stayed unmatched. The CDR3 loop reads CASSSRDRGHEQFF. CDR3 in DNA: TGTGCCAGCAGCTCCCGGGACAGGGGTCATGAGCAGTTCTTC.

Many counts were recorded for this clonotype. The chain has TRBV14 and TRBJ1-2; D not resolved. The germline V gene has CDR1 SGHDN and CDR2 FVKESK. V was cut by 0 bases and J by 4 bases, with 18 bases left in between. The CDR3 covers 17 residues. The CDR3 sequence: CASSQERRTREVYGYTF. The CDR3 coding sequence is TGTGCCAGCAGCCAAGAAAGAAGGACGAGGGAGGTCTATGGCTACACCTTC.

This clonotype was observed many times. The chain links TRBV2 to TRBJ2-5; 7 bases are shared with TRBD2. Germline assignment: CDR1 SNHLY and CDR2 FYNNEI. The CDR3 is 12 residues long. Germline trimming cut 9 bases from V and 5 bases from J; bases unmatched to any gene: 6. CDR3: CARGGTVETQYF. The CDR3 bases are TGTGCCAGGGGGGGGACGGTCGAGACCCAGTACTTC. Drawing the rest from reference TRBV2 and TRBJ2-5, the complete variable domain is EPEVTQTPSHQVTQMGQEVILRCVPISNHLYFYWYRQILGQKVEFLVSFYNNEISEKSEIFDDQFSVERPDGSNFTLKIRSTKLEDSAMYFCARGGTVETQYFGPGTRLLVL.